This T cell receptor (beta chain) was sequenced for a study of blood T cell repertoires in COVID-19. Study context: The samples span acute and convalescent COVID-19 from the United States, Italy and Spain. PBMCs, B-cell-depleted T cells, or T cells were the source of the cDNA or gDNA that made up the material.

This clone was seen more than once but under ten times. The method was immunoSEQ multiplex PCR; TCRdb's version includes in-frame clones alone and lacks a portion of them. The profile covers about 360,000 clones, with around four fifths appearing a single time and just under 3% taken by the ten largest. Germline CDR1 SGHTA, CDR2 FQGTGA. Germline trimming cut 7 bases from V and 2 bases from J; bases unmatched to any gene: 5. The CDR3 is made up of 15 amino acids. The chain couples TRBV7-3 to TRBJ2-1, with TRBD1 identical over 10 bases. The origin of this receptor is a man aged 30-40 years with active or convalescent COVID-19. The sequenced material came from peripheral blood. CDR3 DNA sequence: TGTGCCAGCAACTCGGGACAGGGGACCTACAATGAGCAGTTCTTC. This translates into CASNSGQGTYNEQFF.